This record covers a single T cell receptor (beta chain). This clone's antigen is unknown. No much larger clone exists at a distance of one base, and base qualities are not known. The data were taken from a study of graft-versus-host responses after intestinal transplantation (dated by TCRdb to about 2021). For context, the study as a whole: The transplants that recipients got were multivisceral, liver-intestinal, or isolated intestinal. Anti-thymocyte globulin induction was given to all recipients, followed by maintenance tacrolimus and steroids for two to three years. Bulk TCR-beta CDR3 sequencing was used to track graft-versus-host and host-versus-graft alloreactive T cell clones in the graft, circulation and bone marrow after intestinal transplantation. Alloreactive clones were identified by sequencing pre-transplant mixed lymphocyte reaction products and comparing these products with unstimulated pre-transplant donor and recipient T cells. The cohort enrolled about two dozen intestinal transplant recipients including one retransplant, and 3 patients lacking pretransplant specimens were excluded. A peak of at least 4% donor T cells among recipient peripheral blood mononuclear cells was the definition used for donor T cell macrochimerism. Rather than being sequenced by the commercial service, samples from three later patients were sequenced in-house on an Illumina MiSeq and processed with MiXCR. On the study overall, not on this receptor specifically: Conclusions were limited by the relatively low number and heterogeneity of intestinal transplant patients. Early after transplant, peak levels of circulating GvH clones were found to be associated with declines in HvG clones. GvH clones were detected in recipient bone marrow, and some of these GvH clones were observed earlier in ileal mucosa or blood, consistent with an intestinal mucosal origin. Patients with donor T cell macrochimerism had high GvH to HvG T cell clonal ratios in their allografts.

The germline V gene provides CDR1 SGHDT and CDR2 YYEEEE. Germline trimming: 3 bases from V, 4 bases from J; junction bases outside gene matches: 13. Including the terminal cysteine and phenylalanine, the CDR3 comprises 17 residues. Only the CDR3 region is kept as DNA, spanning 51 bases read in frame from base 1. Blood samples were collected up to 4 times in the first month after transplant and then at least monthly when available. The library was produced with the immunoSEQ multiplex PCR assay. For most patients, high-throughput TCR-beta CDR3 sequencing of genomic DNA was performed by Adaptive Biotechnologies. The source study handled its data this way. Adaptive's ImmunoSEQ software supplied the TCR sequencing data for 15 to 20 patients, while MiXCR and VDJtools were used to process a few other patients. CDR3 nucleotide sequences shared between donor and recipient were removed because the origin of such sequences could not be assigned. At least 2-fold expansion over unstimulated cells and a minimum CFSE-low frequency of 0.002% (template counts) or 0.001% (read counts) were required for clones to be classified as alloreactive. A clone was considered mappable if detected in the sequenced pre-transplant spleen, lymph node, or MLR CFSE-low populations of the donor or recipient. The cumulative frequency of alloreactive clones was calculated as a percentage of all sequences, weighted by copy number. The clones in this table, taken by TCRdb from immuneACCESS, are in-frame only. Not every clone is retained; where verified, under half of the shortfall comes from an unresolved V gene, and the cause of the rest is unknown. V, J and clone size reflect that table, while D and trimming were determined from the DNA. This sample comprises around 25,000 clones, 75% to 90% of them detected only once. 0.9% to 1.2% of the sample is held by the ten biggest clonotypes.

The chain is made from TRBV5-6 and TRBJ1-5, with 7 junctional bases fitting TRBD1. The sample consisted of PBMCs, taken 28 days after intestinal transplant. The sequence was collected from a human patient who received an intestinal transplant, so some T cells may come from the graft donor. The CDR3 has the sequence CASSSGTAFFGNQPQHF. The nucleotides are TGTGCCAGCAGCTCCGGGACAGCCTTTTTCGGAAATCAGCCCCAGCATTTT.